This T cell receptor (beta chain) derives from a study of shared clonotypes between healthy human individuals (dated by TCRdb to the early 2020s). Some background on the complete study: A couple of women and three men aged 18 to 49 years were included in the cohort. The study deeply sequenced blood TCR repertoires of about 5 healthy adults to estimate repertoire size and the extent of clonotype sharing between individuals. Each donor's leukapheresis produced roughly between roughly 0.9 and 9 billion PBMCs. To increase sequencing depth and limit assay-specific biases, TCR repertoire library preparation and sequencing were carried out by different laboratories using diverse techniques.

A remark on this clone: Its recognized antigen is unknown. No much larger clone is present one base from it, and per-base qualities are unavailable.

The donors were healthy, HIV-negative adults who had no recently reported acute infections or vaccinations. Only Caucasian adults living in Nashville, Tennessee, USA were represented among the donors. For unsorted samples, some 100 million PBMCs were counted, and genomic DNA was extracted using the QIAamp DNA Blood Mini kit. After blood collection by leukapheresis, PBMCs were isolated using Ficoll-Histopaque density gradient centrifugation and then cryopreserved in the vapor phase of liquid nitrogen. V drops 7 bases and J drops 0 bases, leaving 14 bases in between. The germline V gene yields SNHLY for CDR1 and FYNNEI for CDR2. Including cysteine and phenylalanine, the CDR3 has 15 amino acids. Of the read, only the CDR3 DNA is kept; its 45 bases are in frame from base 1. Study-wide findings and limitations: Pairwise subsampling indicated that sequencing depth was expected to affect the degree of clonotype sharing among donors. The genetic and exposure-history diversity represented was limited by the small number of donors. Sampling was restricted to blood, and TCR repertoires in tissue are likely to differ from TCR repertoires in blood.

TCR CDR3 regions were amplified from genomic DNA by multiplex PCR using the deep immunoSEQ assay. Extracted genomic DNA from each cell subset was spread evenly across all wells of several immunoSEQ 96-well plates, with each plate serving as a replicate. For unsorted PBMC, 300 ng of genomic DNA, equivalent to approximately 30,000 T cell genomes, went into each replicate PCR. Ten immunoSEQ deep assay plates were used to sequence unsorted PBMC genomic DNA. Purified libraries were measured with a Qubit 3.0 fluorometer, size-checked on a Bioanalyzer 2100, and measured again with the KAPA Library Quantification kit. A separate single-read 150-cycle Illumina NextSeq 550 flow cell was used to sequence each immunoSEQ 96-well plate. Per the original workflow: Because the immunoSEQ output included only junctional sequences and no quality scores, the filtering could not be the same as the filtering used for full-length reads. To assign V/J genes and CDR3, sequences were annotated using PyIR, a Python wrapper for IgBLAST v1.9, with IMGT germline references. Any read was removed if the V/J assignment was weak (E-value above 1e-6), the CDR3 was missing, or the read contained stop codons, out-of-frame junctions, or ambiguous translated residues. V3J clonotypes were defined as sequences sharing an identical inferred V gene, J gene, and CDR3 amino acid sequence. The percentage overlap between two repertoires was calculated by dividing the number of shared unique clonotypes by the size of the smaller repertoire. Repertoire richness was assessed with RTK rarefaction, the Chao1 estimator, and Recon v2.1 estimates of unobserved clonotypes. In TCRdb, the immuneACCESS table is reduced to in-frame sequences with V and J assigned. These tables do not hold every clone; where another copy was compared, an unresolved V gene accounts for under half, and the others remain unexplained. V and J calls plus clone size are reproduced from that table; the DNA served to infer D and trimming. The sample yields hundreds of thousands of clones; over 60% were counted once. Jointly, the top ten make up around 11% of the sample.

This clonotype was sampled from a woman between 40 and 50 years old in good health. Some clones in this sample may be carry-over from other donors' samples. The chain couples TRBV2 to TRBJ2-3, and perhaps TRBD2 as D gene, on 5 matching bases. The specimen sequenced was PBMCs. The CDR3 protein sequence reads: CASTASPLSTDTQYF. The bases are TGTGCCAGCACTGCTAGCCCCCTTAGCACAGATACGCAGTATTTT. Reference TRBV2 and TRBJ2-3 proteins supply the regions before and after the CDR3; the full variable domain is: EPEVTQTPSHQVTQMGQEVILRCVPISNHLYFYWYRQILGQKVEFLVSFYNNEISEKSEIFDDQFSVERPDGSNFTLKIRSTKLEDSAMYFCASTASPLSTDTQYFGPGTRLTVL.